This TCR beta chain was profiled in a study of blood T cell repertoires in COVID-19. At the level of the study: Spain, Italy and the United States supplied samples that represented acute and convalescent COVID-19. T cells, B-cell-depleted T cells, or PBMCs provided the cDNA or gDNA that served as material.

This clone has just a few counts. In the original processing: Reference gene primer amplification yielded estimated nucleated cell counts. The method was immunoSEQ multiplex PCR; TCRdb's version includes in-frame clones alone and lacks a portion of them. From that table come the V and J calls and clone size; the DNA was used to work out D and trimming. Of hundreds of thousands of clones in the sample, 70% to 85% are singletons; the top ten hold 3% to 4%. The ends were cut back, 3 bases at V and 6 bases at J, with 6 bases in the middle. Germline loops: CDR1 MDHEN, CDR2 SYDVKM. The CDR3 has 13 residues.

J is TRBJ1-6 and V is TRBV28; D unclear. Sequenced material: peripheral blood. The TCR comes from a woman between 35 and 50 years old with active or convalescent COVID-19. CDR3 sequence: CASSFQANSPLHF. The CDR3 coding sequence is TGTGCCAGCAGTTTCCAGGCTAATTCACCCCTCCACTTT.